The 8 T cell receptor beta chains below were found in one sample sequenced in a study of radiotherapy plus CTLA-4 blockade in lung cancer. The data were produced by immunoSEQ multiplex PCR, yet TCRdb's version contains in-frame clones alone and is incomplete. The table has roughly 66,000 clones, approximately 80% seen once. The sample in question was peripheral blood, obtained from a patient treated with radiotherapy plus ipilimumab. Receptor source: a human donor with non-small cell lung cancer who had a partial response to radiotherapy plus ipilimumab.

This rearrangement joins TRBV5-1 to TRBJ2-1, with D uncertain. CDR3 length: 11 amino acids. V lost 4 bases, J lost 5 bases, and 4 bases lay in between. Germline V lookup: CDR1 SGHRS, CDR2 YFSETQ. The CDR3 DNA sequence: TGCGCCAGCAGCGCGAACAATGAGCAGTTCTTC. Protein sequence: CASSANNEQFF. The entire variable domain, with the rest obtained from reference TRBV5-1 and TRBJ2-1, is as follows: KAGVTQTPRYLIKTRGQQVTLSCSPISGHRSVSWYQQTPGQGLQFLFEYFSETQRNKGNFPGRFSGRQFSNSRSEMNVSTLELGDSALYLCASSANNEQFFGPGTRLTVL.

The chain recombines TRBV11-2 with TRBJ2-1; TRBD1 matches 10 bases. Germline CDR1 is SGHAT and CDR2 is FQNNGV. With 5 bases clipped from V and 9 bases from J, the junction kept 7 bases outside the gene matches. The CDR3 loop spans 14 amino acids. Here the CDR3 reads CASSPRTGGGEQFF. The CDR3 bases are TGTGCCAGCAGCCCGCGGACAGGGGGAGGTGAGCAGTTCTTC.

The rearrangement links TRBV5-1 to TRBJ2-1, with D perhaps matching TRBD1 (6 bases). V lost 4 bases and J lost 0, with 14 bases in between. The V gene's germline CDR1 is SGHRS and CDR2 YFSETQ. The CDR3 sequence is 16 residues long. CDR3 loop: CASSLTGSSSYNEQFF. The CDR3 DNA is TGCGCCAGCAGCCTCACAGGGTCCAGCTCCTACAATGAGCAGTTCTTC.

The rearrangement joins TRBV9 to TRBJ2-1, with a possible D match to TRBD2 (6 bases). Germline values: CDR1 SGDLS, CDR2 YYNGEE. The CDR3 totals 16 residues. Trimming shortened V by 2 bases and J by 10 bases, and 22 bases separated the two germline ends. The CDR3 is CASSVRGYDSGGEQFF. The CDR3 DNA sequence: TGTGCCAGCAGCGTGAGAGGATATGACAGCGGAGGGGAGCAGTTCTTC.

CDR3 nucleotides: TGTGCCAGCGGAAACCGGGACAGTATACAAAAACTGTTTTTT. Its translation is CASGNRDSIQKLFF. This chain links TRBV7-2 with TRBJ1-4; 7 bases agree with TRBD1. The CDR3 contains 14 residues. J was trimmed by 9 bases and V by 8 bases; bases with no gene match: 12. The germline V gene encodes CDR1 SGHTA and CDR2 FQGNSA.

V is TRBV6-1 and J is TRBJ1-2, with a tentative D call TRBD1 (6 bases). This CDR3 has 15 amino acids. Germline V gives CDR1 MNHNS, CDR2 SASEGT. The V end lost 1 base, the J end lost 8 bases, and 17 bases lay between the germline ends. This CDR3 is CASSEGALQGPGYTF. The CDR3 coding sequence is TGTGCCAGCAGTGAAGGAGCCTTACAGGGTCCGGGCTACACCTTC.

The rearrangement joins TRBV7-2 to TRBJ1-2; tentatively, D is TRBD1 (6 bases). The V gene's germline CDR1 is SGHTA and CDR2 FQGNSA. This CDR3 region has 15 residues. The V and J ends lost 3 bases and 1 base respectively, with 12 bases between them. As DNA, the CDR3 is TGTGCCAGCAGCTTTGACCCAGGGGATAACTATGGCTACACCTTC. Amino acid sequence: CASSFDPGDNYGYTF.

This chain connects TRBV29-1 to TRBJ2-5, with D possibly being TRBD2 (6 bases). Germline V lookup: CDR1 SQVTM, CDR2 ANQGSEA. CDR3 length: 14 amino acids. Trimming shortened V by 1 base and J by 5 bases, and 14 bases separated the two germline ends. This chain's CDR3 is CSVEGMAGLETQYF. The CDR3, as DNA: TGCAGCGTTGAAGGTATGGCGGGACTGGAGACCCAGTACTTC. The variable domain in full, with the rest retrieved from reference TRBV29-1 and TRBJ2-5, is SAVISQKPSRDICQRGTSLTIQCQVDSQVTMMFWYRQQPGQSLTLIATANQGSEATYESGFVIDKFPISRPNLTFSTLTVSNMSPEDSSIYLCSVEGMAGLETQYFGPGTRLLVL.